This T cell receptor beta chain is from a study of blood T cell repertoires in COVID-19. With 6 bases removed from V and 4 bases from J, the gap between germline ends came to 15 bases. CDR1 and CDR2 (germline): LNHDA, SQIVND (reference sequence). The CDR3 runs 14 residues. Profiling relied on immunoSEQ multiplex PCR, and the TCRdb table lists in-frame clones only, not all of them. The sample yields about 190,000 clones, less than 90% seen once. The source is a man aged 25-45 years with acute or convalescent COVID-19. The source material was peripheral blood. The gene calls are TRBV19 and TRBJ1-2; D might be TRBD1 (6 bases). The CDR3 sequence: CASSLETGTYGYTF. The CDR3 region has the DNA TGTGCCAGTAGCCTGGAAACAGGGACCTATGGCTACACCTTC.